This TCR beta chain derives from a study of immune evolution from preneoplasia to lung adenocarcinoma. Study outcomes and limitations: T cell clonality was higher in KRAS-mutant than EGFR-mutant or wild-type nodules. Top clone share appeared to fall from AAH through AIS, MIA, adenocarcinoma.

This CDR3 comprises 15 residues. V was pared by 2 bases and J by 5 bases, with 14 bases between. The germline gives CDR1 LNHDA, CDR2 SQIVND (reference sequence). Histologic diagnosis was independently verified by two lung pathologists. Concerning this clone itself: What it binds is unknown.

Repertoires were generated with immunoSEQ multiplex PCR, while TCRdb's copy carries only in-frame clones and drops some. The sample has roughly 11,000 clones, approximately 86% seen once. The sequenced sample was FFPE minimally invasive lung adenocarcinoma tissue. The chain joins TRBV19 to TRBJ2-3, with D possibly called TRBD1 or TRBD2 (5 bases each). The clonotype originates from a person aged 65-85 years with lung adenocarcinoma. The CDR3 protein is CASSIPRGERDTQYF. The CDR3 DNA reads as TGTGCCAGTAGTATACCAAGGGGAGAGCGAGATACGCAGTATTTT.